A single sample is the source of the 17 T cell receptor beta chains below, sequenced in a study of blood T cell repertoires in COVID-19. TCRdb's copy holds only in-frame clones and misses some; the assay was immunoSEQ multiplex PCR. This sample has approximately 210,000 clones; under 90% occur once, and the top ten carry about 20%. Input material: peripheral blood. The source of these receptors is a man aged 30 to 45 with active or convalescent COVID-19.

The chain combines TRBV24-1 with TRBJ2-5; the D is unclear. CDR1 is KGHDR, CDR2 SFDVKD, per germline. This CDR3 has 11 amino acids. V lost 5 bases, J lost 5 bases, and 5 bases lay in between. The CDR3 here is CATSVGETQYF. The CDR3 DNA reads TGTGCCACCAGTGTCGGGGAGACCCAGTACTTC.

This chain links TRBV6-2 or TRBV6-3 with TRBJ2-3, with TRBD1 as a possible D gene (6 bases). V lost 5 bases, J lost 6 bases, and 15 bases lay in between. The V gene's germline CDR1 is MNHEY and CDR2 SVGEGT. The CDR3 is 14 residues long. This chain's CDR3 is CASSHGSQGDTQYF. The CDR3 nucleotides read TGTGCCAGCAGTCACGGCTCCCAGGGGGATACGCAGTATTTT.

The rearrangement links TRBV24-1 to TRBJ1-2, with 10 bases identical to TRBD1. V lost 4 bases to trimming and J lost 6 bases; unmatched junction nucleotides: 4. This CDR3 has 14 residues. Germline values: CDR1 KGHDR, CDR2 SFDVKD. In DNA form, the CDR3 reads TGTGCCACCAGTGACCCCGGGACAGGGGATGGCTACACCTTC. Translated, it gives CATSDPGTGDGYTF.

V usage is TRBV7-9 and J usage is TRBJ2-1; 8 bases fit TRBD1. The V gene end was trimmed by 7 bases and the J gene end by 8 bases; junction bases not matched to a gene: 13. The germline gives CDR1 SEHNR, CDR2 FQNEAQ (reference sequence). CDR3 length equals 15 residues. CDR3 residues: CASINQGAGFYEQFF. The CDR3 DNA follows: TGTGCCAGCATCAACCAGGGGGCTGGGTTTTATGAGCAGTTCTTC.

The chain has TRBV5-1 and TRBJ2-5; a weak D match, TRBD2 (7 bases). Trimming left V 3 bases short and J 3 bases short, with 24 bases between. CDR1 and CDR2 (germline): SGHRS, YFSETQ. This CDR3 region has 18 residues. The CDR3 loop reads CASSSWGGGHWVKETQYF. The CDR3 DNA is TGCGCCAGCAGCTCCTGGGGAGGGGGGCATTGGGTTAAAGAGACCCAGTACTTC. The whole variable domain, filled in from reference TRBV5-1 and TRBJ2-5, reads KAGVTQTPRYLIKTRGQQVTLSCSPISGHRSVSWYQQTPGQGLQFLFEYFSETQRNKGNFPGRFSGRQFSNSRSEMNVSTLELGDSALYLCASSSWGGGHWVKETQYFGPGTRLLVL.

The genes are TRBV25-1 and TRBJ1-5; D remains unclear. Trimming took 4 bases from V and 5 from J, leaving 6 bases between them. The CDR3 sequence is 12 residues long. CDR1 is MGHDK, CDR2 SYGVNS, per germline. CDR3 nucleotide sequence: TGTGCCAGCAGTGCCCCTTATCAGCCCCAGCATTTT. Translation gives CASSAPYQPQHF.

The chain employs TRBV4-3 and TRBJ1-5; no clear D gene. Germline V gene data show CDR1 as LGHNA and CDR2 as YSLEER. The CDR3 spans 15 residues. Trimming removed 0 bases from V and 0 bases from J, with 6 bases in between. CDR3 coding DNA: TGCGCCAGCAGCCAAGATCGGGGTAGCAATCAGCCCCAGCATTTT. This encodes CASSQDRGSNQPQHF.

V is TRBV7-8 and J is TRBJ2-7, with no clear D. CDR3 length: 14 amino acids. Trimming left V 3 bases short and J 5 bases short, with 14 bases between. Germline V gene data show CDR1 as SGHVS and CDR2 as FQNEAQ. CDR3 bases: TGTGCCAGCAGCTTTGGGCCCCTCCAGCACGAGCAGTACTTC. Translated: CASSFGPLQHEQYF.

J is TRBJ2-1 and V is TRBV4-2; 9 bases fit TRBD2. Trimming removed 0 bases from V and 4 bases from J; junction bases left unmatched: 7. CDR1 is LGHNA and CDR2 is YNFKEQ in the germline V gene. CDR3 length: 17 residues. The CDR3 sequence is CASSQELAGEAYNEQFF. For the CDR3, the DNA is TGTGCCAGCAGCCAAGAGTTAGCGGGGGAGGCTTACAATGAGCAGTTCTTC.

V gene TRBV6-2 or TRBV6-3 combines with J gene TRBJ1-1; D may be TRBD1 (5 bases). This CDR3 contains 15 residues. The germline V and J ends were trimmed by 3 bases and 3 bases, with 14 bases remaining between them. Germline CDR1 MNHEY, CDR2 SVGEGT. The CDR3 spells CASSYPQGTYTEAFF. The CDR3 DNA sequence: TGTGCCAGCAGTTATCCCCAGGGTACCTACACTGAAGCTTTCTTT.

V gene TRBV28 combines with J gene TRBJ2-3; D remains unclear. The V end lost 6 bases, the J end lost 2 bases, and 12 bases lay between the germline ends. The germline CDR1 and CDR2 sequences are MDHEN and SYDVKM. The CDR3 has 14 residues. This CDR3 is CASSLSGFTDTQYF. The CDR3 nucleotides read TGTGCCAGCAGCCTATCCGGTTTCACAGATACGCAGTATTTT.

V usage is TRBV6-6 and J usage is TRBJ1-1, with 9 positions matching TRBD1. Germline V gene data show CDR1 as MNHNY and CDR2 as SVGAGI (reference sequence). Trimming at V came to 5 bases and at J to 5 bases, leaving 21 bases not matched to a gene. The CDR3 is 19 amino acids. This CDR3 reads CASSLNWGGTGQTRTEAFF. The DNA for the CDR3 is TGTGCCAGCAGTCTTAACTGGGGGGGGACAGGGCAAACGAGGACTGAAGCTTTCTTT.

The genes are TRBV5-6 and TRBJ1-2, with 12 positions matching TRBD1. Germline V gene data show CDR1 as SGHDT and CDR2 as YYEEEE. The trim removed 1 base at V and 3 bases at J, leaving 4 bases unmatched. The CDR3 extends over 16 amino acids. The DNA for the CDR3 is TGTGCCAGCAGCTTGCACGGGACAGGGGGCCACTATGGCTACACCTTC. This codes for CASSLHGTGGHYGYTF.

V usage is TRBV11-2 and J usage is TRBJ1-2; 7 nucleotides line up with TRBD1. Trimming took 5 bases from V and 2 from J; bases not matched to a gene: 5. This CDR3 has 14 amino acids. The germline V gene encodes CDR1 SGHAT and CDR2 FQNNGV. This CDR3 is CASSPSTGNYGYTF. The CDR3 DNA reads TGTGCCAGCAGCCCCTCGACAGGGAACTATGGCTACACCTTC. Full variable domain (rest looked up from reference TRBV11-2 and TRBJ1-2): EAGVAQSPRYKIIEKRQSVAFWCNPISGHATLYWYQQILGQGPKLLIQFQNNGVVDDSQLPKDRFSAERLKGVDSTLKIQPAKLEDSAVYLCASSPSTGNYGYTFGSGTRLTVV.

J is TRBJ1-1 and V is TRBV28; D may be TRBD1 (6 bases). Between the trimmed V and J ends, which lost 2 bases and 5 bases, there was a span of 12 bases. CDR3 length equals 14 residues. Per germline, CDR1 MDHEN and CDR2 SYDVKM. The CDR3 DNA sequence: TGTGCCAGCAGTTTAAAACAGGGTAAAACTGAAGCTTTCTTT. Translation: CASSLKQGKTEAFF.

This clone has only one observation. The CDR3 DNA reads as TGTGCCAGCAGCCTCCGCGAGGAGGCGGGGGGCGGCTACACCTTC. This encodes CASSLREEAGGGYTF. The chain carries TRBV9 and TRBJ1-2, with D perhaps TRBD1 (6 bases). CDR1 and CDR2 (germline): SGDLS, YYNGEE. With 4 bases removed from V and 8 bases from J, the gap between germline ends came to 21 bases. This CDR3 is built from 15 residues.

As for this clone: This CDR3 is also generated by other DNA sequences in the sample. This chain links TRBV5-4 with TRBJ2-5, with 11 bases fitting TRBD2. V shed 0 bases and J 5 bases; nucleotides not matched to a gene: 3. Germline V gene lookup returns CDR1 SGHNT and CDR2 YYREEE (reference sequence). The CDR3 runs 15 residues. The CDR3 nucleotides are TGTGCCAGCAGCTTGGCACTAGCGGGGGCTGAGACCCAGTACTTC. Translation gives CASSLALAGAETQYF.